The 22 T cell receptor beta chains in this list originate from one sample, sequenced in a study of blood T cells in healthy people across ages. A second PCR of about 6 to 12 cycles used a sample-barcoded 5' primer and a J-beta primer mix. TCRdb passed the 5' RACE reads through MiXCR, listing each CDR3 protein once. This table holds about 670,000 distinct CDR3 sequences, around two fifths found once. Sequenced input: blood. The receptors shown here come from a man older than 75 in good health.

The chain couples TRBV20-1 to TRBJ2-1; 7 bases line up with TRBD2. The J call may not be correct, given that the DNA end is closer to TRBJ2-7. Germline values: CDR1 DFQATT, CDR2 SNEGSKA (reference sequence). The CDR3 covers 15 residues. The CDR3 DNA reads TGCAGTGCTACAGCCCAGACTAGCTCCTACAATGAGCAGTACTTC. Its protein is CSATAQTSSYNEQYF.

This clonotype was picked up one time. Being one base from a much bigger clone, this may be a read error. The chain joins TRBV12-3 or TRBV12-4 to TRBJ2-3; a weak D match, TRBD1 (6 bases). The CDR3 extends over 18 amino acids. As DNA, the CDR3 is TGTGCCAGCAGCCTTCAGGGGCCCCTCGATTTTAGCACAGATGCGCAGTATTTT. This codes for CASSLQGPLDFSTDAQYF.

V and J are TRBV12-3 or TRBV12-4 and TRBJ2-1, with no clear D. V dropped 4 bases and J dropped 7 bases, with 5 bases sitting between them. The CDR3 consists of 11 residues. CDR3 sequence (DNA): TGTGCCAGCAGTTCGACAAATGAGCAGTTCTTC. Encoded protein: CASSSTNEQFF.

Turning to this clonotype: A clone one base away is much larger, so this may be a read error. The rearrangement joins TRBV25-1 to TRBJ2-3; D not resolved. Germline assignment: CDR1 MGHDK and CDR2 SYGVNS. The CDR3 is 12 amino acids. With 6 bases removed from V and 2 bases from J, the gap between germline ends came to 6 bases. The CDR3 region is CASRSVTDTQYF. DNA for the CDR3: TGTGCCAGCAGATCTGTCACAGATACGCAGTATTTT.

This clonotype was detected only once. The chain employs TRBV29-1 and TRBJ2-7, with 8 nucleotides matching TRBD1. The CDR3 runs 14 residues. Germline CDR1 is SQVTM and CDR2 is ANQGSEA. The ends lost 7 bases at V and 7 bases at J; junction bases unmatched: 15. CDR3 protein: CSARDRRDYNEQYF. The CDR3 DNA follows: TGCAGCGCCAGGGACAGGAGGGATTACAATGAGCAGTACTTC.

The chain has TRBV11-1 and TRBJ2-5; TRBD1 aligns across 9 bases. The J call may not be correct, given that the DNA end is closer to TRBJ2-7. The CDR3 is 18 residues long. Per germline, CDR1 SGHAT and CDR2 FQDESV (reference sequence). The chain's CDR3 is CASSKKGVTGTGYHEQYF. The CDR3 DNA follows: TGTGCCAGCAGCAAAAAGGGGGTGACCGGGACAGGGTATCACGAGCAGTACTTC.

The J gene is TRBJ2-7, the V gene TRBV20-1, with D unresolved. The CDR3 contains 12 residues. CDR1 and CDR2 from the germline V gene are DFQATT and SNEGSKA (reference sequence). Between the trimmed V and J ends, which lost 3 bases and 7 bases, there was a span of 13 bases. CDR3 sequence reads: CSASPTVNEQYF. The CDR3, as DNA: TGCAGTGCTAGTCCGACTGTAAATGAGCAGTACTTC.

The CDR3 reads CASSSTPTGQSEAFF. CDR3 DNA sequence: TGCGCCAGCAGCTCTACCCCGACAGGGCAAAGTGAAGCTTTCTTT. The chain recombines TRBV5-1 with TRBJ1-1, with 7 nucleotides matching TRBD1. There are 15 residues in the CDR3. Germline trimming cut 3 bases from V and 7 bases from J; bases unmatched to any gene: 12. Germline V gene lookup returns CDR1 SGHRS and CDR2 YFSETQ.

This clonotype was seen a single time. The chain carries TRBV20-1 and TRBJ2-3; TRBD1 or TRBD2 may be the D gene (6 bases each). CDR1 is DFQATT, CDR2 SNEGSKA, per germline (reference sequence). CDR3 length: 11 amino acids. V was trimmed by 5 bases and J by 14 bases, leaving 17 bases between them. The CDR3 nucleotides read TGCAGTGCTGGGGGGTGGGACATCCGGTATTTT. As protein: CSAGGWDIRYF.

This clonotype was seen a handful of times. The CDR3 DNA is TGTGCCAGCAGTCGGGACGGAGATACGCAGTATTTT. It specifies CASSRDGDTQYF. The chain employs TRBV6-2 or TRBV6-3 and TRBJ2-3, with D perhaps assigned TRBD1 or TRBD2 (5 bases each). Trimming removed 5 bases at V and 5 bases at J, with 8 bases between. Germline V lookup: CDR1 MNHEY, CDR2 SVGEGT. The CDR3 loop spans 12 amino acids.

The chain combines TRBV7-6 with TRBJ2-7, with D possibly matching TRBD1 (6 bases). CDR3 length: 15 residues. CDR1 and CDR2 (germline): SGHVS, FNYEAQ. Trimming shortened V by 1 base and J by 1 base, and 11 bases separated the two germline ends. CDR3 loop: CASSLDLDSSYEQYF. The CDR3 DNA follows: TGTGCCAGCAGCTTAGATCTGGACAGTTCCTACGAGCAGTACTTC.

This clonotype was seen a handful of times. The V and J genes are TRBV7-3 and TRBJ2-1; TRBD2 aligns across 7 bases. In germline, CDR1 is SGHTA, CDR2 FQGTGA. The CDR3 length is 18 residues. Losses at the gene ends were 1 base for V and 0 bases for J; bases not matched to a gene: 9. The CDR3 DNA reads TGTGCCAGCAGCTTAATGGGGGAGGGCCTTCTCTCCTACAATGAGCAGTTCTTC. Translating gives CASSLMGEGLLSYNEQFF. The full variable domain, rest sourced from reference TRBV7-3 and TRBJ2-1, is GAGVSQTPSNKVTEKGKYVELRCDPISGHTALYWYRQSLGQGPEFLIYFQGTGAADDSGLPNDRFFAVRPEGSVSTLKIQRTERGDSAVYLCASSLMGEGLLSYNEQFFGPGTRLTVL.

V and J are TRBV9 and TRBJ2-3; 10 bases are a match to TRBD2. The CDR3 is made up of 18 amino acids. The V gene's germline CDR1 is SGDLS and CDR2 YYNGEE. After removal of 3 bases from V and 1 base from J, the junction contained 11 bases not matched to a gene. CDR3 coding DNA: TGTGCCAGCAGCGCCCACCTTCCCGGGACTAGCGGCACAGATACGCAGTATTTT. Encoded protein: CASSAHLPGTSGTDTQYF.

The gene calls are TRBV28 and TRBJ1-1; D unresolved. From germline, CDR1 is MDHEN and CDR2 SYDVKM. This CDR3 spans 14 amino acids. The V gene lost 6 bases and the J gene lost 5 bases, with 16 bases spanning the gap. The CDR3 region has the DNA TGTGCCAGCAGCACCCGTGGATGGAGTACTGAAGCTTTCTTT. Translated, it gives CASSTRGWSTEAFF.

This chain uses TRBV7-2 with TRBJ2-5; 7 bases line up with TRBD1. V was pared by 0 bases and J by 5 bases, with 9 bases of the junction left unmatched. The CDR3 runs 16 residues. The germline V gene encodes CDR1 SGHTA and CDR2 FQGNSA. The CDR3 nucleotides are TGTGCCAGCAGCTTAGCCCCACAGGGGTTAAGTGAGACCCAGTACTTC. Protein product: CASSLAPQGLSETQYF. Combining the CDR3 with reference TRBV7-2 and TRBJ2-5 gives the whole variable domain GAGVSQSPSNKVTEKGKDVELRCDPISGHTALYWYRQSLGQGLEFLIYFQGNSAPDKSGLPSDRFSAERTGGSVSTLTIQRTQQEDSAVYLCASSLAPQGLSETQYFGPGTRLLVL.

The CDR3 DNA follows: TGCAGTGCTTCCCAACAACGACTAGCGGGTGCGAACACCGGGGAGCTGTTTTTT. Translated, it gives CSASQQRLAGANTGELFF. The chain has TRBV20-1 and TRBJ2-2, with TRBD2 identical over 10 bases. The germline V gene encodes CDR1 DFQATT and CDR2 SNEGSKA (reference sequence). With V trimmed by 5 bases and J by 0 bases, 12 bases remained unmatched. This CDR3 region has 18 residues.

This clonotype was recorded a few times. The rearrangement uses TRBV28 and TRBJ1-2; D is perhaps TRBD1 (6 bases). Trimming took off 7 bases at V and 5 bases at J, with 17 bases between the two ends. CDR1 MDHEN and CDR2 SYDVKM come from the germline V gene. CDR3 length: 14 amino acids. CDR3 sequence: CASIGGGPGYGYTF. Here the CDR3 DNA reads TGTGCCAGCATTGGGGGGGGGCCCGGATATGGCTACACCTTC.

J is TRBJ1-5 and V is TRBV7-2; 7 bases map to TRBD1. CDR3 length equals 15 residues. Germline V gene data show CDR1 as SGHTA and CDR2 as FQGNSA. J gave up 4 bases and V 1 base, and 4 bases lay outside the gene matches. The DNA for the CDR3 is TGTGCCAGCAGCTTAGGGGACAGAGAAAATCAGCCCCAGCATTTT. Its translation is CASSLGDRENQPQHF.

This clonotype appeared a few times. This chain links TRBV11-2 with TRBJ2-5; 7 bases are shared with TRBD1. Unmatched junction bases numbered 9, after V lost 0 bases and J lost 5 bases. Looked up from germline, CDR1 is SGHAT and CDR2 is FQNNGV. This CDR3 comprises 16 residues. CDR3 protein: CASSLDLLGGAETQYF. In DNA form, the CDR3 reads TGTGCCAGCAGCTTAGATCTTTTAGGGGGCGCGGAGACCCAGTACTTC.

The table lists this clonotype with a few counts. This chain uses TRBV7-2 with TRBJ1-5; D uncertain. Germline CDR1 reads SGHTA; CDR2 reads FQGNSA. V lost 4 bases and J lost 7, with 11 bases in between. The CDR3 runs to 13 residues. The CDR3 DNA sequence: TGTGCCAGCAGCTCCGTAGCCGGGCAGCCCCAGCATTTT. This translates into CASSSVAGQPQHF.

This clonotype showed up many times. The genes are TRBV4-3 and TRBJ2-4; a possible D gene is TRBD2 (5 bases). Deletions cut 1 base from V and 0 bases from J, with 7 bases between. The CDR3 is made up of 15 amino acids. In germline, CDR1 is LGHNA, CDR2 YSLEER. Written as DNA, the CDR3 is TGCGCCAGCAGCCAAGGGACTTTAGCCAAAAACATTCAGTACTTC. Protein product: CASSQGTLAKNIQYF.

This clonotype was found a few times. The chain has TRBV6-2 or TRBV6-3 and TRBJ2-1; D unclear. Per germline, CDR1 MNHEY and CDR2 SVGEGT. V was cut by 2 bases and J by 0 bases, with 11 bases left in between. This CDR3 region has 16 residues. This chain's CDR3 is CASSYGGRPSYNEQFF. The CDR3, as DNA: TGTGCCAGCAGTTACGGTGGAAGACCCTCCTACAATGAGCAGTTCTTC.